The 18 T cell receptor beta chains listed next were all sequenced from one sample in a study of blood T cell repertoires in COVID-19. Libraries were prepared by immunoSEQ multiplex PCR; TCRdb keeps only in-frame clonotypes and omits some of them. The sample has roughly 16,000 clones, about 80% seen once. Sequenced: peripheral blood. Every receptor here comes from a man aged 55-75 years with active or convalescent COVID-19.

The chain is built from TRBV29-1 and TRBJ1-2; 8 nucleotides line up with TRBD1. Unmatched junction bases numbered 10, after V lost 6 bases and J lost 4 bases. The CDR3 totals 14 residues. Germline V gene sequence: CDR1 SQVTM, CDR2 ANQGSEA. The DNA for the CDR3 is TGCAGCGTACCCAAGGGTGGACAGGGCTATGGCTACACCTTC. Its protein product is CSVPKGGQGYGYTF. The whole variable domain, filled in from reference TRBV29-1 and TRBJ1-2, reads SAVISQKPSRDICQRGTSLTIQCQVDSQVTMMFWYRQQPGQSLTLIATANQGSEATYESGFVIDKFPISRPNLTFSTLTVSNMSPEDSSIYLCSVPKGGQGYGYTFGSGTRLTVV.

This clone has more than one count but fewer than ten. The V and J genes are TRBV7-6 and TRBJ2-2; D may be TRBD2 (6 bases). The V and J ends lost 2 bases and 0 bases respectively, with 7 bases between them. Germline values: CDR1 SGHVS, CDR2 FNYEAQ. The CDR3 runs 15 residues. The CDR3 coding sequence is TGTGCCAGCAGCTTAAGCGGGTCGAACACCGGGGAGCTGTTTTTT. Translated: CASSLSGSNTGELFF.

The chain is built from TRBV6-2 or TRBV6-3 and TRBJ2-7; D uncertain. Germline CDR1 MNHEY, CDR2 SVGEGT. The CDR3 loop spans 12 amino acids. V lost 5 bases and J 2 bases, leaving 7 bases between the germline ends. CDR3 sequence (DNA): TGTGCCAGCAGTGACATAACCTACGAGCAGTACTTC. It is translated as CASSDITYEQYF.

This clone turned up a few times. The chain employs TRBV2 and TRBJ2-4, with D unclear. V was cut by 3 bases and J by 1 base, with 4 bases left in between. The length of the CDR3 is 13 residues. The germline gives CDR1 SNHLY, CDR2 FYNNEI. Here the CDR3 DNA reads TGTGCCAGCAGTGACAGGGCCAAAAACATTCAGTACTTC. This gives the protein CASSDRAKNIQYF.

The V and J genes are TRBV3-1 (or the pseudogene TRBV3-2) and TRBJ2-7, with 9 bases lining up with TRBD2. The ends lost 5 bases at V and 2 bases at J; junction bases unmatched: 10. The CDR3 is made up of 16 amino acids. Germline V gene data show CDR1 as LGHDT and CDR2 as YNNKEL (reference sequence). The chain's CDR3 is CASSKLLAGAPYEQYF. CDR3 nucleotide sequence: TGTGCCAGCAGCAAACTACTAGCGGGTGCCCCCTACGAGCAGTACTTC.

The gene calls are TRBV5-1 and TRBJ2-5; 7 positions match TRBD1. The CDR3 has 15 residues. Germline-derived CDR1 and CDR2 are SGHRS and YFSETQ. V was pared by 4 bases and J by 5 bases, with 11 bases of the junction left unmatched. CDR3 residues: CASSQISDREETQYF. In nucleotides, the CDR3 is TGCGCCAGCAGCCAAATTTCCGACAGGGAGGAGACCCAGTACTTC.

This chain uses TRBV5-1 with TRBJ1-1; 12 bases line up with TRBD1. CDR3 length equals 18 residues. With 0 bases clipped from V and 4 bases from J, the junction kept 10 bases outside the gene matches. CDR1 and CDR2 from the germline V gene are SGHRS and YFSETQ. In DNA form, the CDR3 reads TGCGCCAGCAGCTTGGAAGTTGGGGACAGGGGGCCGAGCACTGAAGCTTTCTTT. Translating gives CASSLEVGDRGPSTEAFF.

The chain couples TRBV18 to TRBJ2-6, with 8 bases that match TRBD1. The ends lost 7 bases at V and 0 bases at J; junction bases unmatched: 8. The CDR3 extends over 17 amino acids. The V gene's germline CDR1 is KGHSH and CDR2 LQKENI. The CDR3 DNA reads as TGTGCCAGCTTAGGACAGGGTCAAATCTCTGGGGCCAACGTCCTGACTTTC. Its translation is CASLGQGQISGANVLTF. Complete variable domain (other parts from reference TRBV18 and TRBJ2-6): NAGVMQNPRHLVRRRGQEARLRCSPMKGHSHVYWYRQLPEEGLKFMVYLQKENIIDESGMPKERFSAEFPKEGPSILRIQQVVRGDSAAYFCASLGQGQISGANVLTFGAGSRLTVL.

The rearrangement links TRBV29-1 to TRBJ2-5; 7 nucleotides align to TRBD1. The V gene end was trimmed by 6 bases and the J gene end by 6 bases; junction bases not matched to a gene: 10. The length of the CDR3 is 13 residues. Per germline, CDR1 SQVTM and CDR2 ANQGSEA. The CDR3 DNA follows: TGCAGCGTCTCAACTCGACAGGGACAGACCCAGTACTTC. This sequence encodes CSVSTRQGQTQYF.

V is TRBV7-3 and J is TRBJ2-3; D is possibly TRBD2 (6 bases). Trimming took 5 bases from V and 2 from J, leaving 14 bases between them. This CDR3 comprises 15 residues. CDR1 and CDR2 from the germline V gene are SGHTA and FQGTGA. CDR3 DNA sequence: TGTGCCAGCAGCCGCGGGACTGGGATCACAGATACGCAGTATTTT. Translation gives CASSRGTGITDTQYF.

The chain combines TRBV12-5 with TRBJ2-1, with a possible D match to TRBD2 (5 bases). Trimming stripped 6 bases from V and 10 bases from J, with 16 bases between. The length of the CDR3 is 13 residues. Per the germline V gene, CDR1 is LGHNT and CDR2 is FRNRAP. CDR3 bases: TGTGCTAGTGGCCGTGATAATCGAGGGGAGCAGTTCTTC. As protein: CASGRDNRGEQFF.

The chain employs TRBV7-9 and TRBJ1-1, with 7 bases fitting TRBD1. Per the germline V gene, CDR1 is SEHNR and CDR2 is FQNEAQ (reference sequence). With 4 bases clipped from V and 4 bases from J, the junction kept 9 bases outside the gene matches. CDR3 length: 15 residues. CDR3 loop: CASSYGTVEATEAFF. CDR3 DNA: TGTGCCAGCAGCTACGGGACAGTTGAGGCCACTGAAGCTTTCTTT.

This clone has just a few counts. The chain employs TRBV5-8 and TRBJ1-5; D may be TRBD1 (5 bases). The CDR3 consists of 15 residues. Germline assignment: CDR1 SGHTS and CDR2 YDEGEE. Trimming removed 4 bases from V and 7 bases from J, with 18 bases in between. The CDR3 spells CASSPLGGREQPQHF. CDR3 nucleotides: TGTGCCAGCAGCCCCTTGGGGGGTCGCGAACAGCCCCAGCATTTT.

The chain recombines TRBV27 with TRBJ1-1; weak D call: TRBD1 (6 bases). V lost 2 bases and J lost 11, with 15 bases in between. The length of the CDR3 is 13 residues. Per germline, CDR1 MNHEY and CDR2 SMNVEV (reference sequence). The CDR3, as DNA: TGTGCCAGCAGTTTAAGGGAGAACAGGGTGGCTTTCTTT. Protein sequence: CASSLRENRVAFF.

This clone has just one count. The rearrangement uses TRBV10-2 and TRBJ2-1; 10 bases are shared with TRBD1. Germline V gives CDR1 WSHSY, CDR2 SAAADI. J lost 8 bases, V lost 5 bases, and 3 bases had no gene match. The CDR3 contains 13 residues. CDR3 DNA: TGCGCCAGCAGTAAGGACAGGGGGGATGAGCAGTTCTTC. Its protein is CASSKDRGDEQFF.

By sample share, this clone is large (0.1 to 1%). The chain uses TRBV2 and TRBJ1-4; D gene unclear. Germline V CDR1 and CDR2: SNHLY, FYNNEI. CDR3 length: 12 amino acids. The germline V and J ends were trimmed by 6 bases and 7 bases, with 9 bases remaining between them. The CDR3 nucleotides are TGTGCCAGCAGGGCAGTTCGTGAAAAACTGTTTTTT. This sequence encodes CASRAVREKLFF.

The gene calls are TRBV19 and TRBJ1-2; 7 bases match TRBD1. J gave up 0 bases and V 5 bases, and 15 bases lay outside the gene matches. Germline lookup yields CDR1 LNHDA and CDR2 SQIVND (reference sequence). The CDR3 is made up of 18 amino acids. The CDR3 reads CASSLLYSDRITNYGYTF. The DNA for the CDR3 is TGTGCCAGTAGTTTGCTCTATTCGGACAGGATAACTAACTATGGCTACACCTTC.

This clone was seen only once. The chain carries TRBV5-1 and TRBJ1-6; tentatively, D is TRBD1 (5 bases). The V gene's germline CDR1 is SGHRS and CDR2 YFSETQ. The CDR3 loop spans 13 amino acids. V lost 2 bases and J 8 bases, leaving 8 bases between the germline ends. The CDR3 sequence: CASSLQVDSPLHF. In DNA, the CDR3 is TGCGCCAGCAGCTTACAGGTAGATTCACCCCTCCACTTT.